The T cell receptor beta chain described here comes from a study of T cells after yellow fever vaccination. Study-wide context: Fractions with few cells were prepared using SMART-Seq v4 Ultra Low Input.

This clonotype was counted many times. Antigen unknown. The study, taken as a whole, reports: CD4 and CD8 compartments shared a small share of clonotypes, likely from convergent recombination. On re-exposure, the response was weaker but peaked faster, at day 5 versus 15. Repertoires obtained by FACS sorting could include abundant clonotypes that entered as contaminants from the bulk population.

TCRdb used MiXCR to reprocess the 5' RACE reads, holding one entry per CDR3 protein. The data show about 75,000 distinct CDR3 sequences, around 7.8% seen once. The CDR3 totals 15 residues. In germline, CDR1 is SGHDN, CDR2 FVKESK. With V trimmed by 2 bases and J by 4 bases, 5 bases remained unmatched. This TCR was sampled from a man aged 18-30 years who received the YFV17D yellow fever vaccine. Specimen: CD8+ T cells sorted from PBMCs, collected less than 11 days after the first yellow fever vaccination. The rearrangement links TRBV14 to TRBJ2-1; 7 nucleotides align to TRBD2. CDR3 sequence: CASSQQRGVYNEQFF. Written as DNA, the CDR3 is TGTGCCAGCAGCCAACAACGGGGGGTTTACAATGAGCAGTTCTTC.